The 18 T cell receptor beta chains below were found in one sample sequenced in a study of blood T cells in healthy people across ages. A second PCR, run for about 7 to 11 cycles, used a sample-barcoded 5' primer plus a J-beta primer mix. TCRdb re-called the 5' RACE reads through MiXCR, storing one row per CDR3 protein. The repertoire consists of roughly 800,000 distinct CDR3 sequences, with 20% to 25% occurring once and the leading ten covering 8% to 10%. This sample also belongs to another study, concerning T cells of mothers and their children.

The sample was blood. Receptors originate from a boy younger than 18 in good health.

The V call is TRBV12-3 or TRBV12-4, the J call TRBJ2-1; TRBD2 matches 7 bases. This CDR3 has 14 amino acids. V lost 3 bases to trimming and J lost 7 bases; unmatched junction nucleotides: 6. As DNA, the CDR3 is TGTGCCAGCAGTTTGGGGGGGGTCCATAATGAGCAGTTCTTC. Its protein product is CASSLGGVHNEQFF.

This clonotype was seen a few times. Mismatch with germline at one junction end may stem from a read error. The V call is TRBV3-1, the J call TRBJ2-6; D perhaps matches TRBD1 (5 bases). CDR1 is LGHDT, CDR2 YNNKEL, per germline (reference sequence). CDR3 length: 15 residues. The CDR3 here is CASSRRASGANVLTF. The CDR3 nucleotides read TGTGCCAGCAGCCGCAGGGCCTCTGGGGCCAACGTCCTGACCTTC.

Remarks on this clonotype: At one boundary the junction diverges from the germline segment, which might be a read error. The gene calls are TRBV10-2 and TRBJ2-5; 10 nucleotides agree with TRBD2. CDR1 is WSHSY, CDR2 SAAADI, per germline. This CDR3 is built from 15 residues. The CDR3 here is CASSERTSGQETQHF. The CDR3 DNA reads TGCGCCAGCAGTGAGAGGACTAGCGGACAAGAGACCCAGCACTTC.

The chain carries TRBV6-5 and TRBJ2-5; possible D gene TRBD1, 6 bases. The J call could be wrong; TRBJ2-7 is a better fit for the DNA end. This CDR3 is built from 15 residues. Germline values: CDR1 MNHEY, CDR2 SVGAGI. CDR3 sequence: CASRPGQGYYYEQYF. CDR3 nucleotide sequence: TGTGCCAGCAGACCCGGTCAGGGGTATTACTACGAGCAGTACTTC.

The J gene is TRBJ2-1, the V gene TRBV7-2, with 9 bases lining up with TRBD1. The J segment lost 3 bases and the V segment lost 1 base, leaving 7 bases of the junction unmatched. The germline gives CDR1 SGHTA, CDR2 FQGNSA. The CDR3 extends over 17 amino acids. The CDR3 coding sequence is TGTGCCAGCAGCTTAGTTTCCGGGACAGGGAGCTACAATGAGCAGTTCTTC. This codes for CASSLVSGTGSYNEQFF.

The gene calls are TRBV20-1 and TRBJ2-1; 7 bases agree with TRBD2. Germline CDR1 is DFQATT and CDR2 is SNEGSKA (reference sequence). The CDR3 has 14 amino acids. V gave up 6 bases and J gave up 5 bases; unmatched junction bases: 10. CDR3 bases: TGCAGTGCCCCGACCGGGACTATTAACAATGAGCAGTTCTTC. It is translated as CSAPTGTINNEQFF.

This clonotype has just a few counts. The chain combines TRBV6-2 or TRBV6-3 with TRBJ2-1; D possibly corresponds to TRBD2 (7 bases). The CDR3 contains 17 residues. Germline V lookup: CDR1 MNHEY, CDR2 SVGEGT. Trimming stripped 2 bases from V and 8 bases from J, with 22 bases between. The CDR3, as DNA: TGTGCCAGCAGTTACCGTCCGAAAGGGGGGGGATCAGATGAGCAGTTCTTC. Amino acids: CASSYRPKGGGSDEQFF.

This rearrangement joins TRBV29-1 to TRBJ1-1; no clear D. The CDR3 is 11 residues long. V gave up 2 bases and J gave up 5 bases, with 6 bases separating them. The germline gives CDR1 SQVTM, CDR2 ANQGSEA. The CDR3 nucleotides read TGCAGCGTTGAATTTAGGACTGAAGCTTTCTTT. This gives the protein CSVEFRTEAFF.

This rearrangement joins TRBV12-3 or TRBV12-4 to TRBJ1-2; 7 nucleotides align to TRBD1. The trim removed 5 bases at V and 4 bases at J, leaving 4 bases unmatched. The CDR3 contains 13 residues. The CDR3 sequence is CASSRQGAYGYTF. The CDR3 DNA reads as TGTGCCAGCAGTCGACAGGGAGCCTATGGCTACACCTTC.

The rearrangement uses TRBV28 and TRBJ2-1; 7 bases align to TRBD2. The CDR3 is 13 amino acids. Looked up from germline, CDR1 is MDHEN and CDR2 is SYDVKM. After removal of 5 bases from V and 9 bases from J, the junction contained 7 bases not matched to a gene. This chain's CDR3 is CASSGTTFGEQFF. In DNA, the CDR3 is TGTGCCAGCAGTGGGACTACCTTCGGTGAGCAGTTCTTC.

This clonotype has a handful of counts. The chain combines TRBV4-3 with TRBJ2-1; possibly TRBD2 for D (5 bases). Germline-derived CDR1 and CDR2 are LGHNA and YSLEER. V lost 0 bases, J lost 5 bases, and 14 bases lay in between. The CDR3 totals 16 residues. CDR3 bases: TGCGCCAGCAGCCAAGATCGGGGATCGGCTAACAATGAGCAGTTCTTC. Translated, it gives CASSQDRGSANNEQFF.

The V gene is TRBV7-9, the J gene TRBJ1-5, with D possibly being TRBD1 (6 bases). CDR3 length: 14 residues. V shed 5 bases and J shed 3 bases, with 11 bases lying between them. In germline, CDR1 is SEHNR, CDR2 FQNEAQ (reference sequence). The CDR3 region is CASSRQEPNQPQHF. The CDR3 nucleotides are TGTGCCAGCAGCAGACAGGAGCCCAATCAGCCCCAGCATTTT.

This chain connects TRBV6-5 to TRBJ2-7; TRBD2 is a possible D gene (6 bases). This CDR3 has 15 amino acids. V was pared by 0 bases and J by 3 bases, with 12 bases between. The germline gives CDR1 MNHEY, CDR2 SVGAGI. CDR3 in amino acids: CASSYSGGRLYEQYF. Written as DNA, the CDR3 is TGTGCCAGCAGTTACTCCGGGGGTCGTCTCTACGAGCAGTACTTC.

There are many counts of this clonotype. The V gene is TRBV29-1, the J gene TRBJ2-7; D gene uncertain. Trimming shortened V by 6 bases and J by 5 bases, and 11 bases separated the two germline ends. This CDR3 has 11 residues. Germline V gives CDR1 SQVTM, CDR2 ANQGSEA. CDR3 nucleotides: TGCAGCGTCACCCTACGGGACGAGCAGTACTTC. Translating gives CSVTLRDEQYF.

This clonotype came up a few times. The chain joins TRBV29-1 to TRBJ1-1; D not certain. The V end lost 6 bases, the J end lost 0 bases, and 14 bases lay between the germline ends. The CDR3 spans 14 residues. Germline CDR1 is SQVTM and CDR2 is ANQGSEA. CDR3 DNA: TGCAGCGTGGAAAGACGGTTACTGAACACTGAAGCTTTCTTT. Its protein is CSVERRLLNTEAFF.

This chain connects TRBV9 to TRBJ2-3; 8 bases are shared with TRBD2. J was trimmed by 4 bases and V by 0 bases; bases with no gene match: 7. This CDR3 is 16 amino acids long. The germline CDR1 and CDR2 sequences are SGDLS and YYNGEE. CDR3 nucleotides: TGTGCCAGCAGCGTAGGGCGGGGGGCCGGGGCAGATACGCAGTATTTT. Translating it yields CASSVGRGAGADTQYF.

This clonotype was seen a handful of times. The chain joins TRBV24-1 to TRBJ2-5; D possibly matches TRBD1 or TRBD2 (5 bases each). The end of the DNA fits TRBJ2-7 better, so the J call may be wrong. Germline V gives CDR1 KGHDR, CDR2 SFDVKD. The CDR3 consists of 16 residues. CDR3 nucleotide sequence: TGTGCCACCAGTGATTTACGGGGCCGAAGCTCCTACGAGCAGTACTTC. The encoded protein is CATSDLRGRSSYEQYF.

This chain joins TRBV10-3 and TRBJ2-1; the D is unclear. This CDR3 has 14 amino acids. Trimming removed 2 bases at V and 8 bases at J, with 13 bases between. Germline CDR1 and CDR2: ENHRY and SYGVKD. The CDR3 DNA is TGTGCCATCAGTGAGAACTCTAACGGTGATGAGCAGTTCTTC. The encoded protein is CAISENSNGDEQFF.